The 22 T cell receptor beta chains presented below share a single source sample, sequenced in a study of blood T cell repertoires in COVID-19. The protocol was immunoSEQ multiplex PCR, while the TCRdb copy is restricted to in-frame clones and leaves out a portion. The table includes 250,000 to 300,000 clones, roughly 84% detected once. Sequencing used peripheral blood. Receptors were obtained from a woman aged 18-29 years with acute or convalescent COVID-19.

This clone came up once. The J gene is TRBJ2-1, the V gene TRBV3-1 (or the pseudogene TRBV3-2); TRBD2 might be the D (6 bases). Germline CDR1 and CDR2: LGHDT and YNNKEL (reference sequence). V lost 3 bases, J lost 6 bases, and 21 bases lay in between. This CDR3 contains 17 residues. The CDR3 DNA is TGTGCCAGCAGCCACGGCGGGGCTCGCGGCATGGGCAATGAGCAGTTCTTC. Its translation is CASSHGGARGMGNEQFF.

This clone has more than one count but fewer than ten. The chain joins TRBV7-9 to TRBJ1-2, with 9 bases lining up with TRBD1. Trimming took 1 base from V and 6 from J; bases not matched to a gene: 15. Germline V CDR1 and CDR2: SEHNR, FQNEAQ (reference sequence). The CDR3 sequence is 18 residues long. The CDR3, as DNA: TGTGCCAGCAGCTTAGTCCTAGCATACGGACAGGGGAGGCATGGCTACACCTTC. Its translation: CASSLVLAYGQGRHGYTF. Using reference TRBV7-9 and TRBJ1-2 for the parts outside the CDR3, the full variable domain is DTGVSQNPRHKITKRGQNVTFRCDPISEHNRLYWYRQTLGQGPEFLTYFQNEAQLEKSRLLSDRFSAERPKGSFSTLEIQRTEQGDSAMYLCASSLVLAYGQGRHGYTFGSGTRLTVV.

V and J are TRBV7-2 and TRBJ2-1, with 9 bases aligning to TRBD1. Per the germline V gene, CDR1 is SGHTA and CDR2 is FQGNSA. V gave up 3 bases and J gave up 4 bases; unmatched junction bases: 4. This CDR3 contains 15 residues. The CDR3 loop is CASSLDRGDYNEQFF. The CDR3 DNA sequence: TGTGCCAGCAGCTTGGACAGGGGTGATTACAATGAGCAGTTCTTC.

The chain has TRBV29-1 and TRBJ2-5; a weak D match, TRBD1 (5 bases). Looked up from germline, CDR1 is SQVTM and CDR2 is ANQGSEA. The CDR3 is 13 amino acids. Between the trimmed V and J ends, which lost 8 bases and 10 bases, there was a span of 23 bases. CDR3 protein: CSFPPPGSEVQYF. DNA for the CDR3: TGCAGCTTCCCCCCTCCAGGGTCCGAAGTCCAGTACTTC.

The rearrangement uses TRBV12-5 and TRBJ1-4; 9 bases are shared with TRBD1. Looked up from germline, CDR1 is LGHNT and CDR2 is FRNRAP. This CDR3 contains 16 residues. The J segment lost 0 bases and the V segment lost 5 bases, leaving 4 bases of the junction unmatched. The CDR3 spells CASGLDRGATNEKLFF. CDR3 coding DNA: TGTGCTAGTGGTCTGGACAGGGGTGCAACTAATGAAAAACTGTTTTTT.

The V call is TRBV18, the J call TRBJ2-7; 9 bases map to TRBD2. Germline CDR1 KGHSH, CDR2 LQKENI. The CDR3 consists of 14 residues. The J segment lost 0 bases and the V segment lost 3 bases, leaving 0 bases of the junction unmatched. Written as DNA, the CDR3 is TGTGCCAGCTCACCGGGACTAGCCTCCTACGAGCAGTACTTC. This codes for CASSPGLASYEQYF.

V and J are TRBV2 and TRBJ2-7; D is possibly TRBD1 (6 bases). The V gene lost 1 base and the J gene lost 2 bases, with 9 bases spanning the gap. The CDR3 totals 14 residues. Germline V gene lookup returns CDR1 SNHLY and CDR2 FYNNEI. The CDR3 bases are TGTGCCAGCAGTGAAGGTGACAGGACCTACGAGCAGTACTTC. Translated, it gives CASSEGDRTYEQYF.

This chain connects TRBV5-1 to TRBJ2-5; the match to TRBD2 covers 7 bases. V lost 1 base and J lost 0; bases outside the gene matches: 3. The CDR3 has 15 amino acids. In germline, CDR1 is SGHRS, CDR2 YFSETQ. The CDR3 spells CASSLTSADQETQYF. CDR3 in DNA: TGCGCCAGCAGCTTGACTAGCGCGGACCAAGAGACCCAGTACTTC. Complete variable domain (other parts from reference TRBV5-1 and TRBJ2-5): KAGVTQTPRYLIKTRGQQVTLSCSPISGHRSVSWYQQTPGQGLQFLFEYFSETQRNKGNFPGRFSGRQFSNSRSEMNVSTLELGDSALYLCASSLTSADQETQYFGPGTRLLVL.

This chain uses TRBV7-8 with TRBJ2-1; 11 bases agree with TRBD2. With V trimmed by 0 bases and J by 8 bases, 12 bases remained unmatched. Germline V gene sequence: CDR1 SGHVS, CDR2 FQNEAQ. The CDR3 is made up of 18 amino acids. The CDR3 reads CASSLALLVAGGRDEQFF. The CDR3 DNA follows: TGTGCCAGCAGCTTAGCGCTGTTGGTAGCGGGAGGGAGGGATGAGCAGTTCTTC.

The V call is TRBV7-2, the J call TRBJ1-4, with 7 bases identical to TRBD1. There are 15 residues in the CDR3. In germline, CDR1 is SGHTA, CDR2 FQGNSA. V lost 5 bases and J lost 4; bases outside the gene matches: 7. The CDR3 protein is CASSPNRGGNEKLFF. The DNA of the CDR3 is TGTGCCAGCAGCCCCAACAGGGGTGGTAATGAAAAACTGTTTTTT.

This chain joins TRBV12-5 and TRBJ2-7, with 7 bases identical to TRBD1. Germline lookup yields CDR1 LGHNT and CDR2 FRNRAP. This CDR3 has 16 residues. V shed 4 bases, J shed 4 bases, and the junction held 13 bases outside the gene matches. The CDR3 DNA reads TGTGCTAGTGGTTGGAGAGGACAGGTAGAAAATTACGAGCAGTACTTC. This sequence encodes CASGWRGQVENYEQYF. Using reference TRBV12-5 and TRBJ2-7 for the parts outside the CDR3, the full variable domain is DARVTQTPRHKVTEMGQEVTMRCQPILGHNTVFWYRQTMMQGLELLAYFRNRAPLDDSGMPKDRFSAEMPDATLATLKIQPSEPRDSAVYFCASGWRGQVENYEQYFGPGTRLTVT.

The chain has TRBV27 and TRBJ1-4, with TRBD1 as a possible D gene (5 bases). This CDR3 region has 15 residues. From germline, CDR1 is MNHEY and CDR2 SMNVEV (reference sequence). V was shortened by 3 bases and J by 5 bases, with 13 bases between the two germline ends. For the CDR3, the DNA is TGTGCCAGCAGTTTTTCGGAGCAGGGAAATGAAAAACTGTTTTTT. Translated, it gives CASSFSEQGNEKLFF.

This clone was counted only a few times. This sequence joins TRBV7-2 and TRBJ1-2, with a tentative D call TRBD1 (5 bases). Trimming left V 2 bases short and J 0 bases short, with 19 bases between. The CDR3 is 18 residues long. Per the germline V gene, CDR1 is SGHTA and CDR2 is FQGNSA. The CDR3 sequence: CASSLRVGGGAANYGYTF. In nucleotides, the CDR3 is TGTGCCAGCAGCTTAAGGGTCGGGGGTGGTGCGGCTAACTATGGCTACACCTTC.

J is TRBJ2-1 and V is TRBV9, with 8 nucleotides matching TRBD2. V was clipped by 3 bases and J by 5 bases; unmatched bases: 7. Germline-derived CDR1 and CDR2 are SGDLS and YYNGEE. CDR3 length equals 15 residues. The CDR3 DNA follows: TGTGCCAGCAGCGCAAGCGGGGGAGGTAACAATGAGCAGTTCTTC. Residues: CASSASGGGNNEQFF.

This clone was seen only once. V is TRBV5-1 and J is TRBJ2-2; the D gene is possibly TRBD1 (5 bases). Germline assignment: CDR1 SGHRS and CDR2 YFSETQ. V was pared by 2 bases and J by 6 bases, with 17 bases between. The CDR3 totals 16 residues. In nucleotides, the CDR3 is TGCGCCAGCAGCTTTGATCCTCAGGGTTTGGCCGGGGAGCTGTTTTTT. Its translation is CASSFDPQGLAGELFF.

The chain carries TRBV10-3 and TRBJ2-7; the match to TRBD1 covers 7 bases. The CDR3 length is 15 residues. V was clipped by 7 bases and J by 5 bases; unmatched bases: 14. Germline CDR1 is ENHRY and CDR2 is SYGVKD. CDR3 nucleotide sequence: TGTGCCATCACCGAGAACAGGGGTTTTGCGGACGAGCAGTACTTC. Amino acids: CAITENRGFADEQYF.

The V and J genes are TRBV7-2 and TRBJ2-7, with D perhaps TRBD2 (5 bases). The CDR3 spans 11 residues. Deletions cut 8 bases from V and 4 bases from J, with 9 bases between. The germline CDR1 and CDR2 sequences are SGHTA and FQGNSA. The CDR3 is CASGLRYEQYF. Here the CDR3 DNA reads TGTGCCAGCGGACTGCGATACGAGCAGTACTTC.

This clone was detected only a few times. The CDR3 DNA reads TGTGCCAGCAGCCAAGGTCTGTATGGCTACACCTTC. Residues: CASSQGLYGYTF. The rearrangement links TRBV4-2 to TRBJ1-2; D uncertain. The CDR3 length is 12 residues. The V end lost 1 base, the J end lost 5 bases, and 5 bases lay between the germline ends. CDR1 and CDR2 from the germline V gene are LGHNA and YNFKEQ.

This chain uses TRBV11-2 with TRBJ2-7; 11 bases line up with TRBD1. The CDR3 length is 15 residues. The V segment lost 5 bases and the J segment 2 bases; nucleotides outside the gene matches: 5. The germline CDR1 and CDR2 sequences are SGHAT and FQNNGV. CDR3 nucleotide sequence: TGTGCCAGCAGCCCGGACAGGGGGCCGCCCTACGAGCAGTACTTC. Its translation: CASSPDRGPPYEQYF.

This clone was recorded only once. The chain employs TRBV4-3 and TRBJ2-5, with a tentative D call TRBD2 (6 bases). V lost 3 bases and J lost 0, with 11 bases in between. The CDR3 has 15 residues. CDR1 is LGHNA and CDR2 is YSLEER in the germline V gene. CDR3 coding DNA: TGCGCCAGCAGCCAGGGGACTTTGTACCAAGAGACCCAGTACTTC. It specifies CASSQGTLYQETQYF.

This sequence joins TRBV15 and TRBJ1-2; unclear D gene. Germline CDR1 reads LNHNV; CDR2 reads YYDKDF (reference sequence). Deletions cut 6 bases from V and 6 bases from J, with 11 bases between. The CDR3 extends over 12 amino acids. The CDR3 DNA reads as TGTGCCACCAGTCGTGACAATAATGGCTACACCTTC. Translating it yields CATSRDNNGYTF. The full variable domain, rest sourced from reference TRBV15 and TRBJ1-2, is DAMVIQNPRYQVTQFGKPVTLSCSQTLNHNVMYWYQQKSSQAPKLLFHYYDKDFNNEADTPDNFQSRRPNTSFCFLDIRSPGLGDTAMYLCATSRDNNGYTFGSGTRLTVV.

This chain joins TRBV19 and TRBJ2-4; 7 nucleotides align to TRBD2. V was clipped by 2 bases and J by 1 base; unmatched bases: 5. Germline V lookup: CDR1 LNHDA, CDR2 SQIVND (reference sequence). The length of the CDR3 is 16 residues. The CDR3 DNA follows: TGTGCCAGTAGTATATGGGAGGGGTCTGCCAAAAACATTCAGTACTTC. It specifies CASSIWEGSAKNIQYF.